This is a list of T cell receptor beta chains from one sample in a study of identical twins. From the 5' RACE reads, TCRdb called clonotypes with MiXCR, one entry per CDR3 protein. The data show approximately 600,000 distinct CDR3 sequences, about 7% seen once. These sequences were also reported in another study, on yellow fever vaccine responses in identical twins.

The sample was PBMCs. Every receptor here comes from a woman aged 18-29 years in good health. Both conserved end residues are part of each CDR3. A D gene is named only where the DNA matches it firmly. The size of a clone is reported for some rows only, either as once, few or many, or as a class for expanded clones.

D gene,clone size,J gene,V gene,CDR3 DNA,CDR3 protein
TRBD1,few,TRBJ2-1,TRBV12-3/TRBV12-4,TGTGCCAGCAGTGGACCCGGGACAGTCGCGTCCTACAATGAGCAGTTCTTC,CASSGPGTVASYNEQFF
TRBD2,NA,TRBJ2-1,TRBV12-3/TRBV12-4,TGTGCCAGCAGTCGGGGACTAGCGGGAAACTCCTACAATGAGCAGTTCTTC,CASSRGLAGNSYNEQFF
TRBD2,few,TRBJ2-3,TRBV6-1,TGTGCCAGCAGTACGGCCCTGGGAGGGCACGAAAAAATCACAGATACGCAGTATTTT,CASSTALGGHEKITDTQYF
NA,many,TRBJ2-2,TRBV12-3/TRBV12-4,TGTGCCAGCAGTTTAGGAGGGGGGGGCACCGGGGAGCTGTTTTTT,CASSLGGGGTGELFF
TRBD1,few,TRBJ1-1,TRBV5-1,TGCGCCAGCAGCCGAAACCCGGACAGGGCCACTGAAGCTTTCTTT,CASSRNPDRATEAFF
NA,few,TRBJ2-4,TRBV7-2,TGTGCCAGCAGCTTAGATTACAGCCTAGCCAAAAACATTCAGTACTTC,CASSLDYSLAKNIQYF
TRBD2,few,TRBJ2-5,TRBV6-2/TRBV6-3,TGTGCCAGCAGTTACAGGCTAGCGGGGAACCAAGAGACCCAGTACTTC,CASSYRLAGNQETQYF
TRBD1,NA,TRBJ2-5,TRBV5-6,TGTGCCAGCAGCAGGACAGGGGGCGGAGACGAGACCCAGTACTTC,CASSRTGGGDETQYF
NA,many,TRBJ1-2,TRBV7-9,TGTGCCAGCAGCCCGAAAGGGGGTGTCGGCTACACCTTC,CASSPKGGVGYTF
TRBD2,once,TRBJ2-1,TRBV12-3/TRBV12-4,TGTGCCTTCAGTTTAGGACTAGCGGGAGGGATATTCCAATATGAGCAGTTCTTC,CAFSLGLAGGIFQYEQFF
TRBD2,few,TRBJ2-1,TRBV5-1,TGCGCCAGCAGCTTAGCTAGCGGGGTAAGCAATGAGCAGTTCTTC,CASSLASGVSNEQFF
TRBD2,NA,TRBJ2-5,TRBV20-1,TGCAGTGCTAGAGATTCTCTAGCGGGGCGGGAGACCCAGTACTTC,CSARDSLAGRETQYF
TRBD1,NA,TRBJ1-1,TRBV5-1,TGCGCCAGCAGCTTGGGGACAGGGTTTGGAAATGGGAACACTGAAGCTTTCTTT,CASSLGTGFGNGNTEAFF
NA,many,TRBJ2-1,TRBV20-1,TGCAGTGCTAGAAGCCCGATCAATCGGGAGCAGTTCTTC,CSARSPINREQFF
TRBD1,many,TRBJ2-1,TRBV7-8,TGTGCCAGCAGCTTACCAGGCAGGGGGCCATCAAACTCCTACAATGAGCAGTTCTTC,CASSLPGRGPSNSYNEQFF
TRBD2,NA,TRBJ2-5,TRBV3-1,TGTGCCAGCAGGAGGACTAGCAGCGTGTTGGAGACCCAGTACTTC,CASRRTSSVLETQYF
NA,NA,TRBJ2-3,TRBV5-1,TGCGCCAGCAGTGTATTTACTAGAGCGGGAGATACGCAGTATTTT,CASSVFTRAGDTQYF
NA,few,TRBJ1-1,TRBV19,TGTGCCAGTAGTGTTGGACAGTCTCCTGAAGCTTTCTTT,CASSVGQSPEAFF
TRBD2,NA,TRBJ2-1,TRBV12-3/TRBV12-4,TGTGCCAGCAGTTTTACAGCGGGAGATGACAATGAGCAGTTCTTC,CASSFTAGDDNEQFF
TRBD2,NA,TRBJ2-7,TRBV7-6,TGTGCCAGCAGCTTACGGTTTGGGGTAGCGGGGAGAATAAGCACCTACGAGCAGTACTTC,CASSLRFGVAGRISTYEQYF
NA,many,TRBJ1-6,TRBV12-3/TRBV12-4,TGTGCCAGCAGACCTACAGGGCCCAATTCACCCCTCCACTTT,CASRPTGPNSPLHF
NA,NA,TRBJ1-1,TRBV5-1,TGCGCCAGCAGCACCTCCGACAGAATAAACACTGAAGCTTTCTTT,CASSTSDRINTEAFF
NA,NA,TRBJ2-7,TRBV12-3/TRBV12-4,TGTGCCAGCAGTAGGACACTGCCCTACGAGCAGTACTTC,CASSRTLPYEQYF
TRBD1,few,TRBJ2-7,TRBV5-1,TGCGCCAGCAGCTTGGGGCCTGGGACAGGCCACGAGCAGTACTTC,CASSLGPGTGHEQYF
NA,NA,TRBJ2-1,TRBV28,TGTGCCAGTTCCCTCCCGGACTCGCACAATGAGCAGTTCTTC,CASSLPDSHNEQFF
NA,many,TRBJ1-6,TRBV5-5,TGTGCCAGCAGACAGGGAGGATCCTATAATTCACCCCTCCACTTT,CASRQGGSYNSPLHF
NA,many,TRBJ1-2,TRBV5-1,TGCGCCAGCAGCTTGGGAGAGACTAACTATGGCTACACCTTC,CASSLGETNYGYTF
NA,NA,TRBJ2-7,TRBV27,TGTGCCAGCAGTTTCGTTGCAGGTATGAACGAGCAGTACTTC,CASSFVAGMNEQYF
TRBD2,few,TRBJ2-1,TRBV28,TGTGCCAGCAGCACACGGGGGGTGAATGAGCAGTTCTTC,CASSTRGVNEQFF
TRBD2,many,TRBJ2-5,TRBV4-1,TGCGCCAGCAGCCAAGATCCTAGCGGGGAAGAGACCCAGTACTTC,CASSQDPSGEETQYF
TRBD1,NA,TRBJ2-5,TRBV6-1,TGTGCCACCAAGCTAACAGGGGGCCGAGAGACCCAGTACTTC,CATKLTGGRETQYF
NA,NA,TRBJ2-2,TRBV7-9,TGTGCCAGCAGCCACTTGATCGGGGAGCTGTTTTTT,CASSHLIGELFF
NA,many,TRBJ1-3,TRBV6-5,TGTGCCAGCAGTTACTCGATGGGGGGCGCGGCTGGAAACACCATATATTTT,CASSYSMGGAAGNTIYF
TRBD2,NA,TRBJ2-5,TRBV7-6,TGTGCCAGCAGCCTTAGCGGGAGGCCCGAGACCCAGTACTTC,CASSLSGRPETQYF
NA,few,TRBJ2-1,TRBV2,TGTGCCAGCAGTGAACAGGCATTGGTGCAGTTCTTC,CASSEQALVQFF
NA,many,TRBJ1-2,TRBV6-1,TGTGCCAGCAGTGAAAGAGGGGAAGACGGCTACACCTTC,CASSERGEDGYTF
NA,few,TRBJ1-5,TRBV3-1,TGTGCCAGCAGTCCTTGGTTAGGGGATCAGCCCCAGCATTTT,CASSPWLGDQPQHF
TRBD1,few,TRBJ1-4,TRBV23-1,TGCGCCAGCAGGAGGGACAGGGGCATTTGGAATGAAAAACTGTTTTTT,CASRRDRGIWNEKLFF
NA,NA,TRBJ1-1,TRBV20-1,TGCAGTGCTAGAGATCCCAGGGCGACTGAAGCTTTCTTT,CSARDPRATEAFF
NA,few,TRBJ2-1,TRBV20-1,TGCAGTGCCAGCATTAGCGGAAGCTACAATGAGCAGTTCTTC,CSASISGSYNEQFF
NA,NA,TRBJ2-2,TRBV10-3,TGTGCCATCAGTGGGGGAGGTACAACCGGGGAGCTGTTTTTT,CAISGGGTTGELFF
NA,NA,TRBJ2-7,TRBV18,TGTGCCAGCTCACCAGGGGGGACGTCGTACGAGCAGTACTTC,CASSPGGTSYEQYF
TRBD1,NA,TRBJ1-4,TRBV4-1,TGCGCCAGCAGCCACACGGACAGGGGGCTCGCTACTAATGAAAAACTGTTTTTT,CASSHTDRGLATNEKLFF
NA,many,TRBJ1-1,TRBV29-1,TGCAGCGAGAGGGCCCGGGGGAACACTGAAGCTTTCTTT,CSERARGNTEAFF
NA,many,TRBJ1-1,TRBV10-3,TGTGCCACCAGAGGGGTAGACAGGATGAACACTGAAGCTTTCTTT,CATRGVDRMNTEAFF
TRBD1,NA,TRBJ2-1,TRBV6-5,TGTGCCACGTTAAGGCAGGGGGCATTTGGTGAGCAGTTCTTC,CATLRQGAFGEQFF
NA,few,TRBJ2-2,TRBV11-1,TGTGCCAGCAGCTTAGCTCCCCCAGGGAGCCCGGGGAACACCGGGGAGCTGTTTTTT,CASSLAPPGSPGNTGELFF
TRBD2,few,TRBJ2-6,TRBV6-1,TGTGCCAGCACGCCGACTAGCGGGGGGGCAATAGCCGGGGCCAACGTCCTGACTTTC,CASTPTSGGAIAGANVLTF
NA,NA,TRBJ1-1,TRBV6-1,TGTGCCAGCACCCTAGGGTGGAGTGAAGCTTTCTTT,CASTLGWSEAFF
NA,few,TRBJ1-5,TRBV7-9,TGTGCCAGCAGACTCGGGGGTTTCAATCAGCCCCAGCATTTT,CASRLGGFNQPQHF
NA,few,TRBJ2-3,TRBV7-8,TGTGCCAGCAGCTTAAAGCTAGATCGCACAGATACGCAGTATTTT,CASSLKLDRTDTQYF
NA,many,TRBJ1-1,TRBV20-1,TGCAGTGCTAGTATTCATGGCGGAACTGAAGCTTTCTTT,CSASIHGGTEAFF
NA,few,TRBJ1-2,TRBV6-4,TGTGCCAGCAAGAGTACACATGGCTACACCTTC,CASKSTHGYTF
NA,NA,TRBJ1-5,TRBV11-3,TGTGCCAGCAGCTTATTCGGGGATAGCAATCAGCCCCAGCATTTT,CASSLFGDSNQPQHF